A single sample gave rise to the 29 T cell receptor beta chains below, sequenced in a study of blood T cell repertoires in COVID-19. Sequencing was performed with immunoSEQ multiplex PCR; in TCRdb, only in-frame clones are kept and a portion is missing. The sample carries hundreds of thousands of clones, about nine tenths recorded once. Sequenced: peripheral blood. These TCRs come from a woman in her 30s with active or convalescent COVID-19.

The V and J genes are TRBV18 and TRBJ1-1; 7 bases fit TRBD1. Germline assignment: CDR1 KGHSH and CDR2 LQKENI. The CDR3 is made up of 13 amino acids. The trim removed 3 bases at V and 6 bases at J, leaving 4 bases unmatched. CDR3 protein: CASSPRGQSEAFF. As DNA, the CDR3 is TGTGCCAGCTCACCTAGGGGGCAGTCTGAAGCTTTCTTT.

The genes are TRBV2 and TRBJ2-1; TRBD2 aligns across 7 bases. The CDR3 sequence is 13 residues long. The germline V gene has CDR1 SNHLY and CDR2 FYNNEI. The V gene end was trimmed by 6 bases and the J gene end by 5 bases; junction bases not matched to a gene: 4. CDR3 residues: CASRRDYDNEQFF. The CDR3 nucleotides read TGTGCCAGCAGACGGGACTACGACAATGAGCAGTTCTTC.

This clone came up once. The rearrangement links TRBV5-4 to TRBJ2-1; 7 bases are shared with TRBD2. Germline CDR1 SGHNT, CDR2 YYREEE (reference sequence). The trim removed 0 bases at V and 7 bases at J, leaving 7 bases unmatched. The CDR3 is 15 residues long. This CDR3 reads CASSLDVPAGNEQFF. The CDR3, as DNA: TGTGCCAGCAGCTTGGATGTGCCAGCGGGGAATGAGCAGTTCTTC.

This sequence joins TRBV15 and TRBJ2-1, with TRBD2 matching 10 bases. With V trimmed by 3 bases and J by 5 bases, 10 bases remained unmatched. This CDR3 contains 17 residues. The germline V gene encodes CDR1 LNHNV and CDR2 YYDKDF (reference sequence). This CDR3 is CATSRVYLAGADNEQFF. The CDR3, as DNA: TGTGCCACCAGCAGGGTCTATCTAGCGGGGGCTGACAATGAGCAGTTCTTC.

The CDR3 spells CASKLPGQYTGELFF. The CDR3 region has the DNA TGTGCCAGCAAGTTACCGGGACAGTACACCGGGGAGCTGTTTTTT. The V and J genes are TRBV2 and TRBJ2-2; TRBD1 agrees at 7 bases. The CDR3 has 15 residues. Trimming cost V 7 bases and J 3 bases; bases outside gene matches: 8. CDR1 and CDR2 (germline): SNHLY, FYNNEI.

The J gene is TRBJ2-1, the V gene TRBV3-1 (or the pseudogene TRBV3-2); TRBD2 matches 13 bases. V lost 6 bases and J lost 9; bases outside the gene matches: 11. CDR1 and CDR2 from the germline V gene are LGHDT and YNNKEL (reference sequence). This CDR3 region has 16 residues. The CDR3 loop reads CASRPTSGRGVVEQFF. The CDR3 region has the DNA TGTGCCAGCAGACCAACTAGCGGGAGGGGGGTCGTTGAGCAGTTCTTC.

The chain has TRBV10-3 and TRBJ1-1; a weak D match, TRBD1 (5 bases). Germline V CDR1 and CDR2: ENHRY, SYGVKD. This CDR3 is built from 15 residues. V lost 7 bases to trimming and J lost 0 bases, with 15 bases between them. In nucleotides, the CDR3 is TGTGCCATCACAGGGTCGGCGGGGATGAACACTGAAGCTTTCTTT. Translated: CAITGSAGMNTEAFF.

In its sample, this clone was seen a few times. CDR3 loop: CASSFQGPSITEAFF. DNA for the CDR3: TGTGCCAGCAGTTTCCAGGGGCCATCTATCACTGAAGCTTTCTTT. V and J are TRBV27 and TRBJ1-1, with D possibly TRBD1 on 6 matching bases. There are 15 residues in the CDR3. The germline V and J ends were trimmed by 3 bases and 4 bases, with 15 bases remaining between them. CDR1 is MNHEY, CDR2 SMNVEV, per germline (reference sequence).

The chain carries TRBV2 and TRBJ2-7; D is perhaps TRBD1 (6 bases). Trimming took off 5 bases at V and 2 bases at J, with 7 bases between the two ends. Germline loops: CDR1 SNHLY, CDR2 FYNNEI. The length of the CDR3 is 12 residues. The CDR3 reads CASSRTAYEQYF. Here the CDR3 DNA reads TGTGCCAGCAGTCGGACAGCCTACGAGCAGTACTTC.

This chain links TRBV2 with TRBJ1-2; D is undetermined. This CDR3 comprises 13 residues. The V gene lost 5 bases and the J gene lost 4 bases, with 11 bases spanning the gap. Per germline, CDR1 SNHLY and CDR2 FYNNEI. The chain's CDR3 is CASSRLQTYGYTF. In DNA, the CDR3 is TGTGCCAGCAGTCGTTTACAAACCTATGGCTACACCTTC.

This rearrangement joins TRBV7-8 to TRBJ2-1; tentatively, D is TRBD1 (6 bases). V was cut by 1 base and J by 5 bases, with 15 bases left in between. CDR1 SGHVS and CDR2 FQNEAQ come from the germline V gene. CDR3 length: 16 residues. The chain's CDR3 is CASSLGFTGTNNEQFF. CDR3 bases: TGTGCCAGCAGCTTAGGATTTACAGGGACGAACAATGAGCAGTTCTTC.

This chain joins TRBV10-3 and TRBJ1-6; 9 positions match TRBD1. V was pared by 2 bases and J by 8 bases, with 4 bases of the junction left unmatched. CDR1 is ENHRY, CDR2 SYGVKD, per germline. The CDR3 runs 15 residues. This CDR3 reads CAISEGTGMDSPLHF. CDR3 in DNA: TGTGCCATCAGTGAGGGGACAGGGATGGATTCACCCCTCCACTTT.

The chain recombines TRBV21-1 with TRBJ2-7; the listed D gene, TRBD2, was not tested against the DNA. TRBV21-1 is shown as a pseudogene. The CDR3 has 16 amino acids. As DNA, the CDR3 is TGTGCCAGCAGCAATCCGAGGGTGGGGTTGCCCTACGAGCAGTACTTC. Translating gives CASSNPRVGLPYEQYF.

V gene TRBV4-1 combines with J gene TRBJ1-6; 11 nucleotides agree with TRBD1. This CDR3 spans 15 amino acids. J was trimmed by 10 bases and V by 1 base; bases with no gene match: 3. CDR1 and CDR2 from the germline V gene are MGHRA and YSYEKL. This CDR3 reads CASSQVGTGGSPLHF. Written as DNA, the CDR3 is TGCGCCAGCAGCCAAGTCGGGACAGGGGGATCACCCCTCCACTTT.

CDR3 sequence (DNA): TGTGCCAGCAGTCTGACCGCGGGGGAGCAGTACTTC. Its translation is CASSLTAGEQYF. The chain combines TRBV6-5 with TRBJ2-7; TRBD2 is a possible D gene (6 bases). Germline V gene lookup returns CDR1 MNHEY and CDR2 SVGAGI. V was cut by 5 bases and J by 7 bases, with 12 bases left in between. The CDR3 length is 12 residues.

This chain connects TRBV27 to TRBJ1-4; 7 positions match TRBD1. The V and J ends lost 7 bases and 8 bases, in that order; junction bases with no gene match: 10. The length of the CDR3 is 14 residues. Germline CDR1 is MNHEY and CDR2 is SMNVEV (reference sequence). For the CDR3, the DNA is TGTGCCAGCACCTCCGGGACAGACTTAGAAAAACTGTTTTTT. Its protein is CASTSGTDLEKLFF. The full variable domain, its missing parts supplied by reference TRBV27 and TRBJ1-4, is EAQVTQNPRYLITVTGKKLTVTCSQNMNHEYMSWYRQDPGLGLRQIYYSMNVEVTDKGDVPEGYKVSRKEKRNFPLILESPSPNQTSLYFCASTSGTDLEKLFFGSGTQLSVL.

V gene TRBV9 combines with J gene TRBJ1-2, with D possibly being TRBD1 (5 bases). V was trimmed by 0 bases and J by 4 bases, leaving 16 bases between them. This CDR3 spans 16 amino acids. Germline assignment: CDR1 SGDLS and CDR2 YYNGEE. The CDR3 DNA follows: TGTGCCAGCAGCGTAGGTGGTGGGGCTGCAGGCTATGGCTACACCTTC. Translating gives CASSVGGGAAGYGYTF. Supplemented by reference TRBV9 and TRBJ1-2, the full variable domain reads DSGVTQTPKHLITATGQRVTLRCSPRSGDLSVYWYQQSLDQGLQFLIQYYNGEERAKGNILERFSAQQFPDLHSELNLSSLELGDSALYFCASSVGGGAAGYGYTFGSGTRLTVV.

The rearrangement uses TRBV15 and TRBJ2-2; D uncertain. Germline V gene data show CDR1 as LNHNV and CDR2 as YYDKDF (reference sequence). The V end was cut by 1 base, the J end by 5 bases, with 11 bases between. The CDR3 is 15 amino acids. The CDR3 sequence is CATSRGGRGTGELFF. In DNA, the CDR3 is TGTGCCACCAGCAGAGGAGGCCGCGGAACCGGGGAGCTGTTTTTT.

This clone was seen a single time. The chain combines TRBV10-3 with TRBJ1-6, with D tentatively TRBD1 (5 bases). This CDR3 contains 16 residues. Trimming took off 0 bases at V and 13 bases at J, with 19 bases between the two ends. Germline V gene lookup returns CDR1 ENHRY and CDR2 SYGVKD. The CDR3 coding sequence is TGTGCCATCAGTGAGTCGAAAACCCAGGGTGTAGGGCCCCTCCACTTT. This translates into CAISESKTQGVGPLHF.

This chain uses TRBV15 with TRBJ1-4; TRBD1 might be the D (5 bases). Looked up from germline, CDR1 is LNHNV and CDR2 is YYDKDF (reference sequence). The CDR3 consists of 15 residues. The ends were cut back, 0 bases at V and 8 bases at J, with 13 bases in the middle. The CDR3 spells CATSRDGQGSEKLFF. CDR3 nucleotide sequence: TGTGCCACCAGCAGAGATGGTCAGGGCAGCGAAAAACTGTTTTTT.

The chain joins TRBV29-1 to TRBJ1-1; D uncertain. The germline V gene has CDR1 SQVTM and CDR2 ANQGSEA. The CDR3 runs 13 residues. V lost 4 bases and J 6 bases, leaving 15 bases between the germline ends. The CDR3: CSVVGRNGAEAFF. In DNA form, the CDR3 reads TGCAGCGTTGTGGGTCGGAACGGGGCTGAAGCTTTCTTT.

The chain uses TRBV4-2 and TRBJ1-4; TRBD1 is a possible D gene (5 bases). CDR1 and CDR2 (germline): LGHNA, YNFKEQ. The CDR3 covers 15 residues. With 4 bases removed from V and 5 bases from J, the gap between germline ends came to 14 bases. CDR3 DNA: TGTGCCAGCAGCCGGACCCAGGGTCAGAATGAAAAACTGTTTTTT. Protein product: CASSRTQGQNEKLFF.

This chain joins TRBV5-1 and TRBJ2-3, with a possible D match to TRBD2 (6 bases). Germline CDR1 reads SGHRS; CDR2 reads YFSETQ. There are 13 residues in the CDR3. V lost 5 bases, J lost 0 bases, and 7 bases lay in between. CDR3: CASREGSTDTQYF. The CDR3 DNA sequence: TGCGCCAGCAGGGAGGGGAGCACAGATACGCAGTATTTT.

This chain links TRBV4-1 with TRBJ2-1, with 8 bases fitting TRBD2. CDR1 is MGHRA, CDR2 YSYEKL, per germline. Trimming removed 2 bases from V and 2 bases from J; junction bases left unmatched: 8. This CDR3 is built from 17 residues. The CDR3 loop is CASSQNKAGAAYNEQFF. The CDR3 DNA sequence: TGCGCCAGCAGCCAAAATAAAGCGGGGGCAGCCTACAATGAGCAGTTCTTC.

V usage is TRBV7-8 and J usage is TRBJ2-5; D is unresolved. V was pared by 5 bases and J by 5 bases, with 9 bases between. Germline V gene data show CDR1 as SGHVS and CDR2 as FQNEAQ. This CDR3 region has 12 residues. The CDR3 DNA is TGTGCCAGCAGCCTACCCGGGGAGACCCAGTACTTC. Its translation is CASSLPGETQYF.

The chain couples TRBV10-1 to TRBJ1-2; D is unresolved. Trimming stripped 2 bases from V and 2 bases from J, with 6 bases between. Germline values: CDR1 WNHNN, CDR2 SYGVQD (reference sequence). The CDR3 extends over 13 amino acids. The CDR3 DNA is TGCGCCAGCAGTGAGCTCAGGAACTATGGCTACACCTTC. It specifies CASSELRNYGYTF.

The chain couples TRBV5-4 to TRBJ1-2; perhaps TRBD1 as D (6 bases). This CDR3 is 12 amino acids long. V lost 3 bases and J lost 8, with 11 bases in between. Germline V gene lookup returns CDR1 SGHNT and CDR2 YYREEE (reference sequence). In DNA, the CDR3 is TGTGCCAGCAGCTCGGACAGTCGGGGCTACACCTTC. Its translation is CASSSDSRGYTF.

V and J are TRBV2 and TRBJ1-1; D may be TRBD1 (5 bases). CDR3 length equals 15 residues. Germline V gene sequence: CDR1 SNHLY, CDR2 FYNNEI. Between the trimmed V and J ends, which lost 6 bases and 0 bases, there was a span of 14 bases. The CDR3 sequence is CASRKGQTLNTEAFF. CDR3 bases: TGTGCCAGCAGAAAGGGGCAGACACTGAACACTGAAGCTTTCTTT.

The genes are TRBV30 and TRBJ1-2; D not resolved. The length of the CDR3 is 12 residues. Trimming pared 5 bases from V and 1 base from J, leaving 8 bases between. CDR1 is GTSNPN and CDR2 is SVGIG in the germline V gene (reference sequence). The CDR3: CAWSRDNYGYTF. DNA for the CDR3: TGTGCCTGGTCACGGGATAACTATGGCTACACCTTC.